This TCR beta chain was captured in a study of cytomegalovirus exposure and HLA in healthy donors. PCR amplification relied on 60 Vbeta primers (plus 13 Jbeta primers). Sequencing was performed with immunoSEQ multiplex PCR; in TCRdb, only in-frame clones are kept and a portion is missing. The table has 100,000 to 120,000 clones, roughly four fifths seen once. V shed 9 bases and J 10 bases; nucleotides not matched to a gene: 16. Germline V gives CDR1 MNHEY, CDR2 SMNVEV (reference sequence). This CDR3 has 15 residues. What was sequenced was PBMCs. This receptor was obtained from a woman under 40 in good health and CMV-seronegative. The rearrangement uses TRBV27 and TRBJ2-1; TRBD1 matches at 9 bases. CDR3 region: CARKLPGQGLWEQFF. As DNA, the CDR3 is TGTGCCAGGAAACTCCCGGGACAGGGACTATGGGAGCAGTTCTTC.